This TCR beta chain was profiled in a study of T-cell reconstitution after alpha-beta-depleted transplantation in children. Study-wide findings and caveats: Alpha-beta T cells about two months after transplant reportedly derived from several hundred expanded graft clones.

The TCRbeta library incorporated unique molecular identifiers. Using its own MiXCR run on the PCR reads, TCRdb lists one record per CDR3 protein. The table shows fewer than 700,000 distinct CDR3 sequences, with around 23% occurring only once. In this sample, this clonotype turned up many times. The target antigen is unknown. The clonotype was recovered from a boy younger than two who had a stem cell transplant for acute myeloid leukemia, so the T cells may come from the graft donor. Source: PBMCs, mostly from graft donor cells, taken 360 days after TCRalphabeta/CD19-depleted stem cell transplant.

The CDR3 nucleotides read TGTGCCAGCAGCCTATCGGGGGCCTCGGTTAACATTCAGTACTTC. This encodes CASSLSGASVNIQYF. The chain employs TRBV12-3 or TRBV12-4 and TRBJ2-4; D might be TRBD1 or TRBD2, each matching 6 bases. V gave up 6 bases and J gave up 7 bases, with 19 bases separating them. This CDR3 has 15 amino acids.